The 15 T cell receptor beta chains below were found in one sample sequenced in a study of prognosis after radiotherapy for stage I lung cancer. Amplicons of TCR beta CDR3 were generated from genomic DNA by two-round multiplex PCR. Amplification during the initial PCR round employed primers specific to each TRBV and TRBJ gene. TCRdb re-called the multiplex PCR reads through MiXCR, storing one row per CDR3 protein. This sample yields 30,000 to 40,000 distinct CDR3 sequences, of which around a third are seen a single time; roughly 29% belongs to the top ten. Material: PBMCs, obtained before or after stereotactic body radiation therapy (not recorded which). These receptors originate from a donor aged 50 or older with non-small cell lung cancer.

This clonotype came up a few times. A much larger clone is a single base away; this may be a read error. The chain combines TRBV6-1 with TRBJ2-5, with D tentatively TRBD2 (5 bases). The germline CDR1 and CDR2 sequences are MNHNS and SASEGT. CDR3 size: 13 residues. The CDR3 reads CASSPGEWETKYF. The CDR3 nucleotides read TGTGCCAGCAGTCCCGGAGAGTGGGAGACCAAGTACTTC.

The sample holds many counts of this clonotype. The V and J genes are TRBV20-1 and TRBJ2-7, with 9 bases identical to TRBD1. This CDR3 is 13 amino acids long. V gave up 5 bases and J gave up 5 bases; unmatched junction bases: 7. Germline lookup yields CDR1 DFQATT and CDR2 SNEGSKA (reference sequence). CDR3 in DNA: TGCAGTGCTCTTGGGGACAGGGTAAACGAGCAGTACTTC. It codes for CSALGDRVNEQYF.

V and J are TRBV30 and TRBJ1-3; D uncertain. The germline V gene has CDR1 GTSNPN and CDR2 SVGIG (reference sequence). The CDR3 spans 15 residues. In nucleotides, the CDR3 is TGTGAATGGAGTGTAGGCGGCCTCTCTGGAAACACCATATATTTT. Protein: CEWSVGGLSGNTIYF.

This clonotype was recorded many times. The CDR3, as DNA: TGTGCCAGCCGTTCGCCGGGACTCGTTAACTATGGCTACACCTTC. The encoded protein is CASRSPGLVNYGYTF. The chain uses TRBV6-2 or TRBV6-3 and TRBJ1-2; D is possibly TRBD1 (5 bases). CDR1 is MNHEY, CDR2 SVGEGT, per germline. Trimming left V 8 bases short and J 1 base short, with 17 bases between. The CDR3 has 15 residues.

This clonotype has at least ten counts. The V call is TRBV6-9, the J call TRBJ1-1; D remains unclear. The CDR3 has 16 residues. Trimming removed 3 bases from V and 4 bases from J, with 18 bases in between. Per the germline V gene, CDR1 is MNHGY and CDR2 is SVAAGI. The CDR3: CASSYGLPNRFTEAFF. The CDR3 nucleotides read TGTGCCAGCAGTTACGGGCTACCCAACCGGTTCACTGAAGCTTTCTTT.

This clonotype has ten or more counts. The chain carries TRBV12-3 or TRBV12-4 and TRBJ2-3; 7 bases map to TRBD2. Unmatched junction bases numbered 7, after V lost 6 bases and J lost 1 base. The CDR3 contains 15 residues. The DNA for the CDR3 is TGTGCCAGCAGCTTCCGGGGAGGGGGCACAGATACGCAGTATTTT. Residues: CASSFRGGGTDTQYF.

Concerning this clonotype: It is likely a read error, because the conserved phenylalanine at the end of the CDR3 is missing. The CDR3 loop is CASSLDSRGLFS. The CDR3 DNA follows: TGTGCCAGCAGCTTAGACAGTCGGGGTCTGTTTTCT. The V and J genes are TRBV11-2 and TRBJ1-4, with no clear D. Germline assignment: CDR1 SGHAT and CDR2 FQNNGV. Trimming removed 0 bases from V and 14 bases from J, with 10 bases in between. The CDR3 loop spans 12 amino acids.

This clonotype was observed at least ten times. The chain couples TRBV19 to TRBJ1-2; D not certain. The CDR3 covers 13 residues. Trimming cost V 3 bases and J 8 bases, with 13 bases left between them. Germline CDR1 is LNHDA and CDR2 is SQIVND (reference sequence). CDR3 in DNA: TGTGCCAGTAGTATCGACGGGGTGAGCGGCTACACCTTC. This gives the protein CASSIDGVSGYTF.

Ten or more counts support this clonotype. This chain joins TRBV20-1 and TRBJ2-1, with 7 bases that match TRBD2. Germline V gene sequence: CDR1 DFQATT, CDR2 SNEGSKA (reference sequence). The CDR3 length is 17 residues. J was trimmed by 0 bases and V by 1 base; bases with no gene match: 9. The chain's CDR3 is CSARGRAGGSSYNEQFF. In nucleotides, the CDR3 is TGCAGTGCTAGAGGGAGAGCCGGGGGGAGCTCCTACAATGAGCAGTTCTTC.

This clonotype was found once. This rearrangement joins TRBV11-2 to TRBJ1-1; no clear D gene. The ends were cut back, 1 base at V and 3 bases at J, with 15 bases in the middle. Germline lookup yields CDR1 SGHAT and CDR2 FQNNGV. This CDR3 has 16 amino acids. DNA for the CDR3: TGTGCCAGCAGCTTAGCTAGTCTAAGAAGGGACACTGAAGCTTTCTTT. It specifies CASSLASLRRDTEAFF.

The rearrangement links TRBV7-2 to TRBJ2-3; 9 bases line up with TRBD1. The CDR3 extends over 14 amino acids. The V segment lost 1 base and the J segment 6 bases; nucleotides outside the gene matches: 2. CDR1 and CDR2 from the germline V gene are SGHTA and FQGNSA. CDR3 DNA sequence: TGTGCCAGCAGCTTAGTCGACAGGGGGGATACGCAGTATTTT. Its translation is CASSLVDRGDTQYF.

This clonotype has at least ten counts. V is TRBV7-6 and J is TRBJ2-5; tentatively, D is TRBD2 (6 bases). The germline CDR1 and CDR2 sequences are SGHVS and FNYEAQ. V was trimmed by 5 bases and J by 4 bases, leaving 11 bases between them. The CDR3 spans 13 residues. CDR3 sequence (DNA): TGTGCCAGCAGCATAGAGGGAGGAGAGACCCAGTACTTC. It specifies CASSIEGGETQYF.

This clonotype was counted only a few times. A far larger clone is one nucleotide away, so this likely arose from a read error. The rearrangement links TRBV6-9 to TRBJ1-1; the D is unclear. V was clipped by 3 bases and J by 2 bases, with 19 bases between them. Germline V gives CDR1 MNHGY, CDR2 SVAAGI. This CDR3 has 17 amino acids. The CDR3 sequence is CASSYHPLGSTNTEAFF. The CDR3 DNA sequence: TGTGCCAGCAGTTACCACCCTTTGGGGTCAACCAACACTGAAGCTTTCTTT.

Details on this clonotype: A much larger clone is a single base away; this may be a read error. This chain joins TRBV6-5 and TRBJ2-5; 10 positions match TRBD2. This CDR3 contains 16 residues. J gave up 5 bases and V 2 bases, and 8 bases lay outside the gene matches. In germline, CDR1 is MNHEY, CDR2 SVGAGI. The CDR3 DNA follows: TGTGCCAGCAGTTACACCCTAGCGGGGGTTTCGGAGACCCAGTACTTC. This gives the protein CASSYTLAGVSETQYF.

The chain is built from TRBV2 and TRBJ1-5; tentative D call: TRBD1 (5 bases). Germline CDR1 SNHLY, CDR2 FYNNEI. The CDR3 spans 14 residues. V was clipped by 5 bases and J by 11 bases, with 19 bases between them. DNA for the CDR3: TGTGCCAGCAGTACCCGGAAGGGGCAGGAGACCCAGCATTTT. Residues: CASSTRKGQETQHF.